Listed below are T cell receptor beta chains from one sample, sequenced in a study of shared T cell receptors in the human thymus. Using immunoSEQ multiplex PCR, the repertoire was profiled, and TCRdb retains in-frame clones only, with some absent. The top ten clones hold roughly 0.02% of a sample with about 380,000 clones, 95% of them seen once. The specimen sequenced was thymocytes. The receptors here all came from a human donor. Both conserved end residues are part of each CDR3. The D gene is left open where the match is weak. A clone size is listed for some rows: how often the clone was seen (once, few, many), or a class if it is expanded.

j_call | clone_size | d_call | v_call | cdr3_aa | cdr3_nt
TRBJ2-3 | . | . | TRBV18 | CASSPWWVADTQYF | TGTGCCAGCTCACCCTGGTGGGTCGCAGATACGCAGTATTTT
TRBJ1-2 | few | . | TRBV10-3 | CASRRTWTSWYTF | TGTGCCTCACGACGGACTTGGACGAGTTGGTACACCTTC
TRBJ1-1 | . | . | TRBV27 | CASSCKGSITEAFF | TGTGCCAGCAGTTGCAAGGGAAGTATCACTGAAGCTTTCTTT
TRBJ2-3 | . | TRBD2 | TRBV5-1 | CASSLPSLAGGKDTQYF | TGCGCCAGCAGCTTGCCCTCGTTAGCGGGAGGGAAAGATACGCAGTATTTT
TRBJ2-4 | . | TRBD2 | TRBV7-2 | CASSLSGTSGRAAKNIQYF | TGTGCCAGCAGCCTCTCCGGGACTAGCGGGAGGGCGGCCAAAAACATTCAGTACTTC
TRBJ2-7 | . | TRBD1 | TRBV18 | CASSRTGTDSYEQYF | TGTGCCAGCTCACGCACCGGGACAGATTCCTACGAGCAGTACTTC
TRBJ1-3 | . | . | TRBV6-1 | CASSEGGDTGSVSGNTIYF | TGTGCCAGCAGTGAAGGGGGGGACACCGGATCCGTTTCTGGAAACACCATATATTTT
TRBJ2-1 | . | TRBD2 | TRBV15 | CATSRTSGRADRQFF | TGTGCTACCAGCAGAACTAGCGGGAGGGCCGATCGGCAGTTCTTC
TRBJ1-2 | . | . | TRBV27 | CASSPRGVHYGYTF | TGTGCCAGCAGCCCTCGGGGAGTACATTATGGCTACACCTTC
TRBJ2-1 | . | . | TRBV28 | CASSNEGRNKIPTFWFYNEQFF | TGTGCCAGCAGTAATGAGGGACGGAATAAAATACCTACTTTTTGGTTCTACAATGAGCAGTTCTTC
TRBJ2-7 | . | . | TRBV30 | CAWNPGGWKEQYF | TGTGCCTGGAACCCCGGGGGATGGAAAGAGCAGTACTTC
TRBJ2-7 | . | TRBD2 | TRBV7-9 | CASRPGLAGGLGSYEQYF | TGTGCCAGCAGGCCAGGACTAGCGGGAGGGCTTGGGTCCTACGAGCAGTACTTC
TRBJ2-3 | . | . | TRBV29-1 | CSVEGKGSTDTQYF | TGCAGCGTGGAGGGGAAGGGGAGCACAGATACGCAGTATTTT
TRBJ1-4 | . | TRBD1 | TRBV30 | CAWSEQGAREKLFF | TGTGCCTGGAGTGAACAGGGGGCCCGGGAAAAACTGTTTTTT
TRBJ2-5 | . | TRBD2 | TRBV19 | CASRTTGTSAETQYF | TGTGCCAGTAGGACGACCGGGACTAGCGCCGAGACCCAGTACTTC
TRBJ2-7 | . | TRBD1 | TRBV19 | CASSGRTGYYEQYF | TGTGCCAGTAGTGGACGGACAGGGTACTACGAGCAGTACTTC
TRBJ2-1 | . | . | TRBV28 | CASRPDGPSSYNEQFF | TGTGCCAGCAGACCGGACGGACCAAGCTCCTACAATGAGCAGTTCTTC
TRBJ2-1 | . | TRBD2 | TRBV5-6 | CASSLGWRGNNNEQFF | TGTGCCAGCAGCTTGGGCTGGCGGGGGAATAACAATGAGCAGTTCTTC
TRBJ2-3 | . | TRBD2 | TRBV6-5 | CASGAGFYTDTQYF | TGTGCCAGCGGAGCGGGATTCTACACAGATACGCAGTATTTT
TRBJ1-2 | . | TRBD1 | TRBV19 | CASGGTDLSDGYTF | TGTGCCAGTGGTGGGACAGACCTTTCTGACGGCTACACCTTC
TRBJ2-3 | . | TRBD1 | TRBV27 | CASRTGDVDTQYF | TGTGCCAGCAGGACAGGGGATGTAGATACGCAGTATTTT
TRBJ1-4 | . | . | TRBV27 | CATASGSTNEKLFF | TGTGCCACCGCTTCAGGGTCAACTAATGAAAAACTGTTTTTT
TRBJ1-1 | once | . | TRBV19 | CASSIVRGRSNTEAFF | TGTGCCAGTAGTATAGTCCGGGGAAGGTCTAACACTGAAGCTTTCTTT
TRBJ2-7 | . | TRBD1 | TRBV27 | CASSRRDRGNSRHF | TGTGCCAGCAGTAGACGGGACAGGGGGAACTCGCGACACTTC
TRBJ2-5 | . | . | TRBV2 | CASRKGEGLAIGETQYF | TGTGCCAGCAGGAAGGGGGAGGGGCTAGCGATAGGAGAGACCCAGTACTTC
TRBJ2-7 | . | TRBD2 | TRBV10-3 | CAISGGVAGATYEQYF | TGTGCCATCAGTGGGGGGGTAGCGGGAGCAACCTACGAGCAGTACTTC
TRBJ2-1 | . | TRBD2 | TRBV4-2 | CASSQASGSWGEQFF | TGTGCCAGCAGCCAAGCTAGCGGGAGTTGGGGAGAGCAGTTCTTC
TRBJ2-2 | . | . | TRBV6-1 | CASRSATTHTGELFF | TGTGCCAGCAGGAGTGCGACTACTCACACCGGGGAGCTGTTTTTT
TRBJ2-2 | . | . | TRBV5-1 | CASGHNTGELFF | TGCGCCAGCGGACATAACACCGGGGAGCTGTTTTTT
TRBJ2-7 | . | TRBD2 | TRBV28 | CASSSPSGRASGEDEQYF | TGTGCCAGCAGTTCTCCTAGCGGGAGGGCCAGCGGGGAGGACGAGCAGTACTTC
TRBJ2-3 | once | . | TRBV7-2 | CASSFPGPTDTQYF | TGTGCCAGCAGCTTTCCCGGACCCACTGATACGCAGTATTTT
TRBJ2-7 | . | TRBD2 | TRBV9 | CASSVLSGRGTYEQYF | TGTGCCAGCAGCGTCCTTAGCGGGAGGGGCACCTACGAGCAGTACTTC
TRBJ2-1 | . | . | TRBV7-8 | CASSPRMWESYINEQFF | TGTGCCAGCAGCCCCAGGATGTGGGAGTCGTACATCAATGAGCAGTTCTTC
TRBJ2-2 | . | . | TRBV7-9 | CASSIGVKRFVPGELFF | TGTGCCAGCAGCATAGGGGTCAAGCGTTTCGTCCCCGGGGAGCTGTTTTTT
TRBJ2-2 | . | TRBD2 | TRBV4-1 | CASSPSGRAGNTGELFF | TGCGCCAGCAGCCCTAGCGGGAGGGCCGGGAACACCGGGGAGCTGTTTTTT
TRBJ1-2 | . | . | TRBV28 | CASSPDGPIYGYTF | TGTGCCAGCAGCCCGGACGGGCCCATCTATGGCTACACCTTC
TRBJ2-5 | . | . | TRBV30 | CAWGWTVETQYF | TGTGCCTGGGGCTGGACAGTTGAGACCCAGTACTTC
TRBJ2-2 | . | TRBD2 | TRBV29-1 | CSVEGTSGPGRTGELFF | TGCAGCGTTGAAGGGACTAGCGGCCCGGGCCGGACCGGGGAGCTGTTTTTT
TRBJ2-1 | . | . | TRBV18 | CASSPGRGNEQFF | TGTGCCAGCTCACCGGGCCGGGGGAATGAGCAGTTCTTC
TRBJ2-3 | . | . | TRBV5-1 | CASSLVAATTDTQYF | TGCGCCAGCAGCTTGGTGGCGGCTACCACAGATACGCAGTATTTT
TRBJ1-1 | . | . | TRBV28 | CASTDRGRKNTEAFF | TGTGCCAGCACCGATAGGGGACGGAAGAACACTGAAGCTTTCTTT
TRBJ1-2 | . | . | TRBV25-1 | CASSSRRHYGYTF | TGTGCCAGCAGTAGTCGACGGCACTATGGCTACACCTTC
TRBJ2-1 | . | TRBD2 | TRBV7-3 | CASSLGLAGVYEQFF | TGTGCCAGCAGCTTGGGACTAGCGGGAGTTTATGAGCAGTTCTTC
TRBJ1-2 | . | . | TRBV2 | CASRGGLHGYTF | TGTGCGAGCAGGGGTGGCCTCCATGGCTACACCTTC
TRBJ2-4 | . | . | TRBV15 | CATSSGGADIQYF | TGTGCCACCAGCAGTGGGGGGGCGGACATTCAGTACTTC
TRBJ2-1 | . | TRBD2 | TRBV28 | CASSSSLAGEVEDCNEQFF | TGTGCCAGCAGTTCCTCCCTAGCGGGTGAAGTAGAGGATTGCAATGAGCAGTTCTTC
TRBJ1-1 | once | . | TRBV7-9 | CASSQLSGPRNTEAFF | TGTGCCAGCAGCCAATTGTCTGGACCTCGGAACACTGAAGCTTTCTTT
TRBJ2-1 | . | TRBD2 | TRBV4-1 | CASSQDSLTGGITGDEQFF | TGCGCCAGCAGCCAAGATTCATTGACGGGAGGAATAACTGGCGATGAGCAGTTCTTC
TRBJ2-1 | . | . | TRBV7-6 | CASSIRGGAGVGNEQFF | TGTGCCAGCAGCATAAGAGGGGGGGCGGGAGTAGGCAATGAGCAGTTCTTC
TRBJ2-3 | . | TRBD2 | TRBV14 | CASSRGLALSTDTQYF | TGTGCCAGCAGCCGGGGACTAGCGCTCAGCACAGATACGCAGTATTTT